Included here is one T cell receptor (beta chain) sequence, with context. The antigen is unknown. Germline lookup yields CDR1 LNHDA and CDR2 SQIVND (reference sequence). Between the trimmed V and J ends, which lost 5 bases and 0 bases, there was a span of 10 bases. This CDR3 contains 15 residues. Profiling relied on immunoSEQ multiplex PCR, and the TCRdb table lists in-frame clones only, not all of them. Found here are around 100,000 clones, about 93% of them singletons; the top ten hold roughly 1.7%. The data are from a study of T cell responses to AZD1222 COVID-19 vaccine. The overall study: Pooled in the analysis were second doses at about 4 or about 12 weeks.

Findings of the study overall: Clonal diversity was possibly underestimated, and the donors were mostly white British, with more females. Repertoire sampling was restricted to post-peak T cell response timepoints. Across the whole spike, CD4 TCRs peaked at regions 160-218 and 743-854.

V is TRBV19 and J is TRBJ2-2, with D tentatively TRBD2 (5 bases). The material sequenced was peripheral blood, taken on day 0 of AZD1222 vaccination. The receptor was derived from an adult in good health. The CDR3 here is CASSWRATNTGELFF. The CDR3 bases are TGTGCCAGTAGTTGGCGGGCGACGAACACCGGGGAGCTGTTTTTT. Together with reference TRBV19 and TRBJ2-2, the CDR3 gives the full variable domain: DGGITQSPKYLFRKEGQNVTLSCEQNLNHDAMYWYRQDPGQGLRLIYYSQIVNDFQKGDIAEGYSVSREKKESFPLTVTSAQKNPTAFYLCASSWRATNTGELFFGEGSRLTVL.